This T cell receptor (beta chain) was profiled in a study of T cells in narcolepsy. Germline values: CDR1 MNHEY, CDR2 SVGAGI. This CDR3 is built from 15 residues. V lost 0 bases to trimming and J lost 3 bases; unmatched junction nucleotides: 3. Libraries were prepared by immunoSEQ multiplex PCR; TCRdb keeps only in-frame clonotypes and omits some of them. The top ten hold around 2.6% of the sample, which has tens of thousands of clones, 83% seen once. The genes are TRBV6-5 and TRBJ1-1; 8 nucleotides match TRBD1. The sample was CD45RA- memory CD4+ T cells from PBMCs. The clonotype comes from a human donor with narcolepsy. The CDR3 DNA sequence: TGTGCCAGCAGTTACTCGAACAGGGGGTACACTGAAGCTTTCTTT. It is translated as CASSYSNRGYTEAFF.